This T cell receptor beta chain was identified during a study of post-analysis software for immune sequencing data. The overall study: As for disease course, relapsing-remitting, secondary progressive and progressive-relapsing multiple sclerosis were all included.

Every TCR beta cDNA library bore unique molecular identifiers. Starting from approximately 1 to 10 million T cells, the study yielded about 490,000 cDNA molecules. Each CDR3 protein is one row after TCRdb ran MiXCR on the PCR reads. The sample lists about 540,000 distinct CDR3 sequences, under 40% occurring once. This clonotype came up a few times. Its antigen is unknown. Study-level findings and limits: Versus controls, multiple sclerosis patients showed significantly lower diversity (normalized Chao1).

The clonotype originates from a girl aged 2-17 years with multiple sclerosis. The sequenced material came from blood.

The CDR3 DNA is TGCAGCGTGCGACAGACCTGGGGCACTGAAGCTTTCTTT. It specifies CSVRQTWGTEAFF. J is TRBJ1-1 and V is TRBV29-1; D perhaps matches TRBD1 (5 bases). Deletions cut 6 bases from V and 4 bases from J, with 15 bases between. The CDR3 sequence is 13 residues long. Looked up from germline, CDR1 is SQVTM and CDR2 is ANQGSEA.